A single sample is the source of the 8 T cell receptor beta chains below, sequenced in a study of breast tumors, draining lymph nodes, adjacent tissues. MiXCR, run by TCRdb on the multiplex PCR reads, gives a single entry per CDR3 protein. The sample carries about 200,000 distinct CDR3 sequences, about 32% recorded once. Breast cancer patients provided tissue from their axillary draining lymph nodes. The sample taken for sequencing was axillary lymph node tissue. These TCRs come from a female donor with breast cancer. Some clones in this sample may be carry-over from other donors' samples.

DNA of the CDR3: TGTGCCAGCAGGGCGACAGGCCTATCTTTAATGAACACTGAAGCTTTCTTT. Translating gives CASRATGLSLMNTEAFF. The chain carries TRBV6-5 and TRBJ1-1, with D perhaps matching TRBD1 (6 bases). Between the trimmed V and J ends, which lost 6 bases and 0 bases, there was a span of 20 bases. CDR1 and CDR2 (germline): MNHEY, SVGAGI. The CDR3 has 17 residues.

About this clonotype itself: A read error is possible here, since a much larger clone lies one base away. The V call is TRBV20-1, the J call TRBJ2-4; D is possibly TRBD1 or TRBD2 (5 bases each). Germline CDR1 is DFQATT and CDR2 is SNEGSKA (reference sequence). The CDR3 runs 14 residues. The V end lost 6 bases, the J end lost 7 bases, and 19 bases lay between the germline ends. This CDR3 reads CSARLDGASNIQYF. The DNA for the CDR3 is TGCAGTGCCCGACTTGACGGGGCTTCTAACATTCAGTACTTC.

Ten or more counts support this clonotype. Sequence at one end of the junction differs from germline and may be a read error. This chain links TRBV20-1 with TRBJ1-6; 8 bases are shared with TRBD1. CDR3 length equals 15 residues. CDR1 and CDR2 from the germline V gene are DFQATT and SNEGSKA (reference sequence). The CDR3 protein is CSARERTGYNLPLHF. In nucleotides, the CDR3 is TGCAGTGCTAGAGAACGGACAGGGTATAATTTACCCCTCCACTTT.

V usage is TRBV11-2 and J usage is TRBJ2-7; 7 bases line up with TRBD2. The length of the CDR3 is 14 residues. The germline gives CDR1 SGHAT, CDR2 FQNNGV. The V gene end was trimmed by 4 bases and the J gene end by 2 bases; junction bases not matched to a gene: 5. The CDR3 region is CASSSSGIPYEQYF. As DNA, the CDR3 is TGTGCCAGCAGCTCCAGCGGGATCCCCTACGAGCAGTACTTC.

This rearrangement joins TRBV20-1 to TRBJ1-3; perhaps TRBD1 as D (5 bases). Germline lookup yields CDR1 DFQATT and CDR2 SNEGSKA (reference sequence). The CDR3 totals 13 residues. The germline V and J ends were trimmed by 1 base and 2 bases, with 6 bases remaining between them. CDR3 coding DNA: TGCAGTGCTAGAGTGGGACCTGGAAACACCATATATTTT. This encodes CSARVGPGNTIYF.

The V and J genes are TRBV7-2 and TRBJ2-1, with 7 bases aligning to TRBD2. The V gene's germline CDR1 is SGHTA and CDR2 FQGNSA. With V trimmed by 1 base and J by 7 bases, 4 bases remained unmatched. The CDR3 is 14 residues long. Here the CDR3 DNA reads TGTGCCAGCAGCTTAGGTCTAGCGGCGAATGAGCAGTTCTTC. Translated, it gives CASSLGLAANEQFF.

This clonotype appeared a few times. This may stem from a read error, because a much larger clone lies one nucleotide away. V gene TRBV9 combines with J gene TRBJ2-1; TRBD2 matches 7 bases. This CDR3 contains 17 residues. The germline V gene encodes CDR1 SGDLS and CDR2 YYNGEE. CDR3 protein: CASSVEGSGATYTEQFF. The DNA for the CDR3 is TGTGCCAGCAGCGTAGAAGGAAGCGGGGCGACCTACACTGAGCAGTTCTTC.

The V and J genes are TRBV7-9 and TRBJ2-7; TRBD1 aligns across 7 bases. The germline V gene has CDR1 SEHNR and CDR2 FQNEAQ (reference sequence). Trimming took 8 bases from V and 8 from J; bases not matched to a gene: 15. The CDR3 is 14 residues long. The DNA of the CDR3 is TGTGCCAGCGGAGTATTGACAGGGTTTGCTAAGCAGTACTTC. Translating gives CASGVLTGFAKQYF.